Listed here is a single T cell receptor beta chain. Antigen specificity is unknown. These data are taken from a study of shared clonotypes between healthy human individuals. Study donors comprised healthy, HIV-negative adults devoid of recent acute infection or vaccination. Replicate PCRs from sorted subsets contained approximately 190 ng DNA, which is 29,000 or so T cell genomes. As processed by the authors: Because ImmunoSEQ provided only junction sequences with no quality scores, the filtering differed. Clones were read by immunoSEQ multiplex PCR, and TCRdb kept only the in-frame ones, dropping some. V and J calls and clone size are given by that table; D and trimming were obtained from the DNA. The sample lists millions of clones, about 95% occurring once. Study-wide points: Sorted-subset sequencing was shown by rarefaction to be incomplete despite large depth.

The CDR3 length is 12 residues. The V end lost 2 bases, the J end lost 3 bases, and 5 bases lay between the germline ends. Germline values: CDR1 MNHNY, CDR2 SVGAGI (reference sequence). The chain recombines TRBV6-6 with TRBJ2-7; D is unclear. Sequences were obtained from naive CD4+ T cells sorted from blood. Stated subset: CD45RA+ positively selected. The receptor comes from a man aged 18-30 years in good health. The CDR3 loop reads CASSYLNYEQYF. The CDR3 DNA reads as TGTGCCAGCAGTTACCTTAACTACGAGCAGTACTTC.